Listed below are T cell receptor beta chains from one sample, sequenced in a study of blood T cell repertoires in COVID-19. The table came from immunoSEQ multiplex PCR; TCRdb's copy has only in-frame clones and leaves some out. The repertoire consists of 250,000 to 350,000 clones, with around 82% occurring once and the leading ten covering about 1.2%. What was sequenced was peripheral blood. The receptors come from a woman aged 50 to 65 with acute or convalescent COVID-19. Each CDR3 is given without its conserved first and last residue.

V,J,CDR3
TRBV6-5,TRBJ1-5,ASREDGHQPQH
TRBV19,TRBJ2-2,ASSIAPNGELF
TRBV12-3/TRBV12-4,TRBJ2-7,ASRESYEQY
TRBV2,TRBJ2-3,ASGPSSGSTDTQY
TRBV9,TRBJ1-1,ASSVSSNTEAF
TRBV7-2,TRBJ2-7,ASSGLLAGGVHEQY
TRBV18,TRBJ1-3,ASSPRTGSGNTIY
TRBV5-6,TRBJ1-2,ASSLFGQGRSYT
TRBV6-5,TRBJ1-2,ASSNRGEYGYT
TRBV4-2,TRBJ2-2,ASSPREGRLAGELF
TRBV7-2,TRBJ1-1,ASSYQGDTEAF
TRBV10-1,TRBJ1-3,ASSDEAANSGNTIY
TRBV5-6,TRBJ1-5,ASSLAGQGGQPQH
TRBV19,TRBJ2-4,ASSMALASRDIQY
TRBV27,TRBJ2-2,ASTPDRVTGELF
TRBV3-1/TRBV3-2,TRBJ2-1,ASSQYGAIEQF
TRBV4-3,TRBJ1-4,ASSQADRVGEKLF
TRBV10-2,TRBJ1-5,ASSERGPQPQH
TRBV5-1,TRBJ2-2,ASSATGGTRGELF
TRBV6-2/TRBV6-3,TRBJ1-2,ASSQAGAQYGYT
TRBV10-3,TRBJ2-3,AISEFRDTQY
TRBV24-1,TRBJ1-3,ATSDFYERGTGNTIY